This TCR beta chain originates from a study of blood T cell repertoires in COVID-19. Study details: T cells, B-cell-depleted T cells, or PBMCs supplied cDNA or gDNA.

Clones were read by immunoSEQ multiplex PCR, and TCRdb kept only the in-frame ones, dropping some. Of a few hundred thousand clones in the sample, 70% to 90% were seen once. Among Cohort 3 donors, those recovered had two negative PCRs, clearance, or symptom resolution. This receptor was identified in a man aged 35-49 years who had recovered from COVID-19. The sequencing input was PBMCs or T cells enriched from blood (not recorded which).

DNA of the CDR3: TGTGCCAGCAGCTTTGCTCAGACAGGGGTCGAGCAGTACTTC. This codes for CASSFAQTGVEQYF. This rearrangement joins TRBV3-1 (or the pseudogene TRBV3-2) to TRBJ2-7, with 8 bases that match TRBD1. This CDR3 is built from 14 residues. With 5 bases clipped from V and 6 bases from J, the junction kept 9 bases outside the gene matches. Germline V gives CDR1 LGHDT, CDR2 YNNKEL (reference sequence).